The rows below give T cell receptor beta chains drawn from one sample of a study of CD8+ T cells in alopecia areata. Profiled with immunoSEQ multiplex PCR; TCRdb holds only in-frame clones, not every one. The sample consists of more than 110,000 clones, nearly 55% of them appearing once. Here the sequenced sample was CD8+ T cells sorted from blood, taken at week 4, from a patient treated with tofacitinib. The origin of the receptors is a human donor with alopecia areata. Both conserved end residues are part of each CDR3. Each record gives: CDR3 length, clone size, J gene, V gene, D gene, CDR3 DNA, CDR3 protein. A D gene is named only where the DNA matches it firmly. The listing skips clone size in some rows; elsewhere it reads once, few, many or a size class.

>14|.|TRBJ2-5|TRBV30|.
TGTGCCTGGAGTGACCTAGCGATCCAAGAGACCCAGTACTTC
CAWSDLAIQETQYF
>14|few|TRBJ1-4|TRBV30|.
TGTGCCTGGAGTGTGGTGAACCCTAATGAAAAACTGTTTTTT
CAWSVVNPNEKLFF
>13|.|TRBJ2-2|TRBV10-3|.
TGTGCCATCAGTGTCGCAGGACCCGAGGAGCTGTTTTTT
CAISVAGPEELFF
>14|few|TRBJ2-3|TRBV13|.
TGTGCCAGCAGCTGGGGAATCGGGGGAGATACGCAGTATTTT
CASSWGIGGDTQYF
>13|.|TRBJ1-2|TRBV13|TRBD1
TGTGCCAGCAGCATAGGACAGGGCTCTGGCTACACCTTC
CASSIGQGSGYTF
>14|.|TRBJ1-6|TRBV5-5|TRBD1
TGTGCCAGCAGCTCCGGGACAGAAGATTCACCCCTCCACTTT
CASSSGTEDSPLHF
>14|few|TRBJ1-1|TRBV19|.
TGTGCCAGTTCGTCATTGGAGGGGAACACTGAAGCTTTCTTT
CASSSLEGNTEAFF
>13|once|TRBJ2-7|TRBV30|.
TGTGCCTGGAGTGTACTTGTGGTAGGGGAGCAGTACTTC
CAWSVLVVGEQYF
>13|.|TRBJ2-1|TRBV29-1|.
TGCAGCGCCATGGTTGGGATCTACAATGAGCAGTTCTTC
CSAMVGIYNEQFF
>15|few|TRBJ2-4|TRBV30|.
TGTGCCTGGACGGGACGGTTACTAGCCAAAAACATTCAGTACTTC
CAWTGRLLAKNIQYF
>10|.|TRBJ2-7|TRBV6-6|.
TGTGCCACCTCGACGGTCGAGCAGTACTTC
CATSTVEQYF
>11|few|TRBJ2-7|TRBV5-6|.
TGTGCCAGCAGCTACCGGTACGAGCAGTACTTC
CASSYRYEQYF
>15|.|TRBJ2-1|TRBV15|TRBD2
TGTGCCACCAGCGAATCGCGGGGGGCAAACAATGAGCAGTTCTTC
CATSESRGANNEQFF
>13|few|TRBJ2-3|TRBV2|.
TGTGCCAGCAGGGGACCCGGCACAGATACGCAGTATTTT
CASRGPGTDTQYF
>16|.|TRBJ1-5|TRBV23-1|TRBD1
TGCGCCAGCAGCCCCCGACAGGGGCCTAGCAATCAGCCCCAGCATTTT
CASSPRQGPSNQPQHF
>15|.|TRBJ1-5|TRBV6-5|.
TGTGCCAGCAGTTACACGGCAGATAGCAATCAGCCCCAGCATTTT
CASSYTADSNQPQHF
>13|.|TRBJ2-3|TRBV13|.
TGTGCCAGCAGCCAACAGAGCACAGATACGCAGTATTTT
CASSQQSTDTQYF
>15|.|TRBJ1-5|TRBV6-5|TRBD1
TGTGCCAGCAGCTTGACAGGGAGTAGCAATCAGCCCCAGCATTTT
CASSLTGSSNQPQHF
>15|.|TRBJ1-6|TRBV5-6|.
TGTGCCAGCAGCGGAGGACCGCGAACTTCCTCACCCCTCCACTTT
CASSGGPRTSSPLHF
>17|.|TRBJ1-2|TRBV7-8|.
TGTGCCAGCAGCACCCGGGACACTCCTCGCATGGCCTATGGCTACACCTTC
CASSTRDTPRMAYGYTF
>17|few|TRBJ2-1|TRBV29-1|.
TGCAGCGTTGAAGATCAATGGGGGTTGGATATAGGTAATGAGCAGTTCTTC
CSVEDQWGLDIGNEQFF
>15|.|TRBJ2-5|TRBV15|.
TGTGCCACCAGCCCGAGGCGGCTTCCAGAAGAGACCCAGTACTTC
CATSPRRLPEETQYF
>17|.|TRBJ2-3|TRBV13|TRBD2
TGTGCCAGCAGCCAGGAGACTAGCGGGGGACCCACAGATACGCAGTATTTT
CASSQETSGGPTDTQYF
>15|.|TRBJ1-1|TRBV9|.
TGTGCCAGCAGCGTAGGTGGAGGGTATGGCACTGAAGCTTTCTTT
CASSVGGGYGTEAFF
>16|.|TRBJ2-5|TRBV11-2|TRBD1
TGTGCCAGCAGCTTACCTTCGACAGGGGTGGTAGAGACCCAGTACTTC
CASSLPSTGVVETQYF
>13|.|TRBJ2-7|TRBV15|.
TGTGCCACCAGCAAGGCCGAGGGGGGCGAGCAGTACTTC
CATSKAEGGEQYF
>15|few|TRBJ2-3|TRBV2|TRBD1
TGTGCCAGCAGTCAAACAGGGGTCCCCACAGATACGCAGTATTTT
CASSQTGVPTDTQYF
>14|.|TRBJ1-1|TRBV4-1|.
TGCGCCAGCAGCCAAGTACAGGGGAACACTGAAGCTTTCTTT
CASSQVQGNTEAFF
>14|.|TRBJ2-5|TRBV6-5|.
TGTGCCAGCACTCGAACAGGGTCCCAAGAGACCCAGTACTTC
CASTRTGSQETQYF
>17|.|TRBJ1-4|TRBV7-9|.
TGTGCCAGCAGCTTGAGGGGCCCAGGGGCAGAAAATGAAAAACTGTTTTTT
CASSLRGPGAENEKLFF
>16|few|TRBJ2-7|TRBV2|TRBD1
TGTGCCAGCAGCGCGGACAGGGGATGGACCTCCTACGAGCAGTACTTC
CASSADRGWTSYEQYF
>14|.|TRBJ2-7|TRBV6-5|.
TGTGCCAGCTGCAGCCTGGGCAGCTATAACGAGCAGTACTTC
CASCSLGSYNEQYF
>14|.|TRBJ2-5|TRBV6-5|TRBD2
TGTGCCACCCGGGGGGGACCCAAGGGAGAGACCCAGTACTTC
CATRGGPKGETQYF
>13|.|TRBJ2-3|TRBV13|.
TGTGCCAGCAGCCAGGGATTCCCAGATACGCAGTATTTT
CASSQGFPDTQYF
>17|few|TRBJ2-5|TRBV29-1|.
TGCAGCGCCAGAAGCCGTGGACAGAGCCGACAGCAAGAGACCCAGTACTTC
CSARSRGQSRQQETQYF
>14|few|TRBJ2-1|TRBV29-1|TRBD2
TGCAGCGTTGAGGGACTAGCCTCCTACAATGAGCAGTTCTTC
CSVEGLASYNEQFF
>12|.|TRBJ2-5|TRBV6-6|.
TGTGCCAGCGCTTCGGGGTCGGAGACCCAGTACTTC
CASASGSETQYF
>17|.|TRBJ1-2|TRBV5-1|TRBD1
TGCGCCAGCAGCTCGCCGGGACAGGGGCCCGCTAACTATGGCTACACCTTC
CASSSPGQGPANYGYTF
>15|.|TRBJ2-4|TRBV11-2|.
TGTGCCAGAGCCCGACCAGGGGAGAGGAGGAACATTCAGTACTTC
CARARPGERRNIQYF
>14|.|TRBJ1-5|TRBV29-1|.
TGCAGCGCTATTGGAAGGGGAGGCGATCAGCCCCAGCATTTT
CSAIGRGGDQPQHF
>14|.|TRBJ2-7|TRBV13|.
TGTGCCAGCAGCACCCGAGGGGGAGGCGACGAGCAGTACTTC
CASSTRGGGDEQYF
>15|.|TRBJ2-7|TRBV9|TRBD2
TGTGCCAGCAGCGTTAGCGGGGACGGGGAGTACGAGCAGTACTTC
CASSVSGDGEYEQYF
>13|.|TRBJ1-1|TRBV27|.
TGTGCCAGCAGTTATGAATTTAACACTGAAGCTTTCTTT
CASSYEFNTEAFF